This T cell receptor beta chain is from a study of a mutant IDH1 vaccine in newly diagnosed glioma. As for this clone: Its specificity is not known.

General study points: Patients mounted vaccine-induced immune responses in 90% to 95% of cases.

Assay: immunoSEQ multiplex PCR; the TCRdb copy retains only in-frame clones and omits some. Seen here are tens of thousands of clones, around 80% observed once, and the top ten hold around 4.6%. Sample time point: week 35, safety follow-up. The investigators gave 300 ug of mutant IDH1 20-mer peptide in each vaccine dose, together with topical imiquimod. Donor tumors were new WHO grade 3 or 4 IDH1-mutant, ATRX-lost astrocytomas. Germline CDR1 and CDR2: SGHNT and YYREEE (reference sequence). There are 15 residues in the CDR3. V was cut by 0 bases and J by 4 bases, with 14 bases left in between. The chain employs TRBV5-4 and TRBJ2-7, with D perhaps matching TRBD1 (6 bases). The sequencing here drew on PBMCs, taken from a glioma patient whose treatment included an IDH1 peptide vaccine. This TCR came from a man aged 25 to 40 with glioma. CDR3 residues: CASSLAPGEPYEQYF. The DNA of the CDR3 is TGTGCCAGCAGCTTGGCTCCAGGGGAGCCTTACGAGCAGTACTTC.